The 25 T cell receptor beta chains listed next were all sequenced from one sample in a study of CD4+ T cells in melanoma. Sequencing was performed with immunoSEQ multiplex PCR; in TCRdb, only in-frame clones are kept and a portion is missing. The sample lists 140,000 or so clones, over 90% seen once, with less than 2% in the top ten. The receptors stem from a human donor with melanoma.

The CDR3 nucleotides are TGTGCCAGTAGTGATAATACTAATTCACCCCTCCACTTT. Translated: CASSDNTNSPLHF. This chain uses TRBV19 with TRBJ1-6, with D unresolved. The V gene lost 5 bases and the J gene lost 6 bases, with 8 bases spanning the gap. Germline V gene lookup returns CDR1 LNHDA and CDR2 SQIVND (reference sequence). This CDR3 has 13 residues.

The rearrangement joins TRBV5-6 to TRBJ1-2; TRBD1 is a possible D gene (5 bases). V was clipped by 4 bases and J by 3 bases, with 13 bases between them. The CDR3 contains 14 residues. From germline, CDR1 is SGHDT and CDR2 YYEEEE. CDR3 DNA: TGTGCCAGCAGCCTCCGGGGACTTGACTATGGCTACACCTTC. Translating it yields CASSLRGLDYGYTF.

This chain uses TRBV14 with TRBJ1-2, with 8 bases lining up with TRBD1. Germline lookup yields CDR1 SGHDN and CDR2 FVKESK. V trimming: 2 bases; J trimming: 5 bases; junction bases outside the gene matches: 7. There are 15 residues in the CDR3. CDR3: CASSQRTGFLYGYTF. The CDR3 DNA is TGTGCCAGCAGCCAAAGGACAGGGTTTTTATATGGCTACACCTTC. The whole variable domain, filled in from reference TRBV14 and TRBJ1-2, reads EAGVTQFPSHSVIEKGQTVTLRCDPISGHDNLYWYRRVMGKEIKFLLHFVKESKQDESGMPNNRFLAERTGGTYSTLKVQPAELEDSGVYFCASSQRTGFLYGYTFGSGTRLTVV.

The CDR3 coding sequence is TGCGCCAGCAGCTCAAACTGGGTTTCGGGAACCGGGGAGCTGTTTTTT. Protein product: CASSSNWVSGTGELFF. The chain has TRBV5-1 and TRBJ2-2; D perhaps matches TRBD2 (5 bases). Trimming stripped 3 bases from V and 5 bases from J, with 17 bases between. Germline V CDR1 and CDR2: SGHRS, YFSETQ. This CDR3 region has 16 residues.

The chain links TRBV7-7 to TRBJ1-1; D unclear. Germline V lookup: CDR1 SSHAT, CDR2 FNYEAQ (reference sequence). This CDR3 has 13 amino acids. The ends were cut back, 3 bases at V and 0 bases at J, with 5 bases in the middle. The CDR3 here is CASSLDMNTEAFF. The CDR3 nucleotides are TGTGCCAGCAGCTTGGATATGAACACTGAAGCTTTCTTT.

The chain combines TRBV27 with TRBJ2-7, with D unclear. V was trimmed by 5 bases and J by 2 bases, leaving 13 bases between them. This CDR3 is built from 14 residues. Looked up from germline, CDR1 is MNHEY and CDR2 is SMNVEV (reference sequence). In DNA form, the CDR3 reads TGTGCCAGCAGTCCATGGGGTGGCGCCTACGAGCAGTACTTC. Protein product: CASSPWGGAYEQYF.

V gene TRBV5-1 combines with J gene TRBJ2-3; 7 bases match TRBD1. The CDR3 has 16 residues. In germline, CDR1 is SGHRS, CDR2 YFSETQ. V lost 6 bases and J lost 0; bases outside the gene matches: 10. CDR3 sequence reads: CASKRGQTTSTDTQYF. CDR3 DNA sequence: TGCGCCAGCAAGAGGGGGCAGACGACTAGCACAGATACGCAGTATTTT.

The J gene is TRBJ1-1, the V gene TRBV5-4; D remains ambiguous. Trimming took 4 bases from V and 11 from J, leaving 18 bases between them. The CDR3 is 13 residues long. CDR1 is SGHNT and CDR2 is YYREEE in the germline V gene (reference sequence). This chain's CDR3 is CASSPAGFADAFF. As DNA, the CDR3 is TGTGCCAGCAGCCCCGCCGGGTTTGCGGACGCTTTCTTT.

The rearrangement uses TRBV10-1 and TRBJ1-2; a weak D match, TRBD1 (5 bases). Germline loops: CDR1 WNHNN, CDR2 SYGVQD (reference sequence). V was trimmed by 7 bases and J by 1 base, leaving 13 bases between them. The CDR3 totals 14 residues. As DNA, the CDR3 is TGCGCCAGCAAACCGGGACGGGGTAACTATGGCTACACCTTC. It specifies CASKPGRGNYGYTF.

This chain uses TRBV18 with TRBJ1-1; D might be TRBD1 (5 bases). V shed 0 bases and J shed 5 bases, with 16 bases lying between them. The germline V gene has CDR1 KGHSH and CDR2 LQKENI. CDR3 length: 16 residues. CDR3 loop: CASSPPTGGAGTEAFF. The CDR3 DNA reads TGTGCCAGCTCACCACCAACAGGCGGGGCAGGAACTGAAGCTTTCTTT.

The chain couples TRBV7-9 to TRBJ2-1; D remains unclear. CDR1 is SEHNR and CDR2 is FQNEAQ in the germline V gene (reference sequence). This CDR3 is built from 11 residues. V dropped 5 bases and J dropped 8 bases, with 7 bases sitting between them. In DNA, the CDR3 is TGTGCCAGCAGCCCACAACATGAGCAGTTCTTC. Amino acid sequence: CASSPQHEQFF.

This sequence joins TRBV13 and TRBJ2-5; 7 nucleotides match TRBD2. V shed 7 bases and J 2 bases; nucleotides not matched to a gene: 10. The CDR3 has 15 residues. Germline V gives CDR1 PRHDT, CDR2 FYEKMQ (reference sequence). The CDR3 spells CASNAPSSGQETQYF. The DNA for the CDR3 is TGTGCCAGCAACGCGCCGTCTAGCGGACAAGAGACCCAGTACTTC. The full variable domain, rest sourced from reference TRBV13 and TRBJ2-5, is AAGVIQSPRHLIKEKRETATLKCYPIPRHDTVYWYQQGPGQDPQFLISFYEKMQSDKGSIPDRFSAQQFSDYHSELNMSSLELGDSALYFCASNAPSSGQETQYFGPGTRLLVL.

The V gene is TRBV27, the J gene TRBJ1-2; maybe TRBD1 (5 bases). This CDR3 is 15 amino acids long. Trimming removed 8 bases at V and 8 bases at J, with 24 bases between. Germline V gives CDR1 MNHEY, CDR2 SMNVEV (reference sequence). CDR3 sequence: CASAFGTTPGLGYTF. DNA for the CDR3: TGTGCCAGCGCGTTTGGGACCACCCCAGGCCTAGGCTACACCTTC.

V usage is TRBV9 and J usage is TRBJ1-1; no firm D call. V lost 0 bases and J lost 4, with 16 bases in between. Germline CDR1 reads SGDLS; CDR2 reads YYNGEE. The CDR3 contains 16 residues. As DNA, the CDR3 is TGTGCCAGCAGCGTAGCAAATTCAAGTTGGGGCACTGAAGCTTTCTTT. This encodes CASSVANSSWGTEAFF. Looking up the rest from reference TRBV9 and TRBJ1-1 gives the full variable domain: DSGVTQTPKHLITATGQRVTLRCSPRSGDLSVYWYQQSLDQGLQFLIQYYNGEERAKGNILERFSAQQFPDLHSELNLSSLELGDSALYFCASSVANSSWGTEAFFGQGTRLTVV.

About this clone: The final CDR3 position lacks the conserved phenylalanine or tryptophan, pointing to a likely read error. No DNA is shown, since the ends of the CDR3 on it are uncertain; the CDR3 is the one TCRdb lists. V gene TRBV7-3 combines with J gene TRBJ2-7; TRBD2, the table's D call, was not compared with the DNA. The germline V gene has CDR1 SGHTA and CDR2 FQGTGA. The CDR3 is 15 amino acids long, termini counted. CDR3: CASSYATSGGPWNCL.

The V and J genes are TRBV7-9 and TRBJ2-2, with TRBD2 matching over 7 bases. The CDR3 totals 15 residues. Trimming cost V 5 bases and J 4 bases; bases outside gene matches: 7. Germline CDR1 SEHNR, CDR2 FQNEAQ (reference sequence). The DNA for the CDR3 is TGTGCCAGCAGCCCCTTGGGGGGGTCCACCGGGGAGCTGTTTTTT. This encodes CASSPLGGSTGELFF.

A single count supports this clone. The genes are TRBV29-1 and TRBJ1-2; tentatively, D is TRBD1 (5 bases). In germline, CDR1 is SQVTM, CDR2 ANQGSEA. The CDR3 totals 13 residues. Trimming took off 4 bases at V and 4 bases at J, with 13 bases between the two ends. CDR3 residues: CSVVGAPPYGYTF. The CDR3 nucleotides read TGCAGCGTTGTCGGGGCGCCCCCCTATGGCTACACCTTC.

The rearrangement uses TRBV18 and TRBJ2-7, with 8 bases lining up with TRBD1. This CDR3 is built from 15 residues. CDR1 is KGHSH, CDR2 LQKENI, per germline. The J segment lost 7 bases and the V segment lost 4 bases, leaving 12 bases of the junction unmatched. CDR3 nucleotides: TGTGCCAGCTCACAAAGACGGGACAGGAGTGAAGAGCAGTACTTC. Translation gives CASSQRRDRSEEQYF.

This chain links TRBV27 with TRBJ2-7; maybe TRBD1 (5 bases). The CDR3 covers 14 residues. Germline-derived CDR1 and CDR2 are MNHEY and SMNVEV (reference sequence). Between the trimmed V and J ends, which lost 3 bases and 4 bases, there was a span of 13 bases. CDR3 nucleotide sequence: TGTGCCAGCAGTTTTGGCCAGGGCGGTTACGAGCAGTACTTC. Translation gives CASSFGQGGYEQYF.

V usage is TRBV2 and J usage is TRBJ1-3; D gene uncertain. CDR1 is SNHLY and CDR2 is FYNNEI in the germline V gene. The CDR3 is 10 residues long. CDR3 coding DNA: TGTGCGGGGTCGGGAAACACCATATATTTT. Encoded protein: CAGSGNTIYF.

This sequence joins TRBV5-1 and TRBJ1-3; maybe TRBD1 (6 bases). CDR3 length: 15 amino acids. CDR1 is SGHRS, CDR2 YFSETQ, per germline. CDR3 region: CVDQGKIETGNTIYF. The CDR3 nucleotides read TGCGTCGACCAGGGGAAAATTGAGACTGGAAACACCATATATTTT.

In this sample, this clone turned up once. This chain joins TRBV5-4 and TRBJ1-1; D unclear. The V gene's germline CDR1 is SGHNT and CDR2 YYREEE (reference sequence). The ends were cut back, 3 bases at V and 4 bases at J, with 10 bases in the middle. The CDR3 runs to 13 residues. In nucleotides, the CDR3 is TGTGCCAGCAGCTCGGATTCGGGCACTGAAGCTTTCTTT. Protein: CASSSDSGTEAFF. Combining the CDR3 with reference TRBV5-4 and TRBJ1-1 gives the whole variable domain ETGVTQSPTHLIKTRGQQVTLRCSSQSGHNTVSWYQQALGQGPQFIFQYYREEENGRGNFPPRFSGLQFPNYSSELNVNALELDDSALYLCASSSDSGTEAFFGQGTRLTVV.

The chain joins TRBV9 to TRBJ1-3; D remains unclear. Germline CDR1 is SGDLS and CDR2 is YYNGEE. V was trimmed by 3 bases and J by 4 bases, leaving 11 bases between them. This CDR3 has 14 amino acids. The CDR3 protein is CASSAQVSGNTIYF. CDR3 in DNA: TGTGCCAGCAGCGCCCAGGTGTCCGGAAACACCATATATTTT.

V and J are TRBV2 and TRBJ2-2, with D possibly TRBD1 on 6 matching bases. V lost 3 bases, J lost 3 bases, and 11 bases lay in between. This CDR3 is built from 15 residues. The germline CDR1 and CDR2 sequences are SNHLY and FYNNEI. CDR3 residues: CASSERTAYTGELFF. CDR3 coding DNA: TGTGCCAGCAGTGAGCGGACAGCCTACACCGGGGAGCTGTTTTTT. Full variable domain (rest looked up from reference TRBV2 and TRBJ2-2): EPEVTQTPSHQVTQMGQEVILRCVPISNHLYFYWYRQILGQKVEFLVSFYNNEISEKSEIFDDQFSVERPDGSNFTLKIRSTKLEDSAMYFCASSERTAYTGELFFGEGSRLTVL.

In its sample, this clone was seen once. This chain uses TRBV5-1 with TRBJ2-1, with TRBD1 identical over 9 bases. Germline CDR1 is SGHRS and CDR2 is YFSETQ. V lost 2 bases, J lost 6 bases, and 6 bases stayed unmatched. The CDR3 is made up of 15 amino acids. CDR3 DNA sequence: TGCGCCAGCAGCTTTCTACAGGGGGCGGTCAATGAGCAGTTCTTC. Amino acid sequence: CASSFLQGAVNEQFF. Based on the CDR3 plus reference TRBV5-1 and TRBJ2-1, the full variable domain is KAGVTQTPRYLIKTRGQQVTLSCSPISGHRSVSWYQQTPGQGLQFLFEYFSETQRNKGNFPGRFSGRQFSNSRSEMNVSTLELGDSALYLCASSFLQGAVNEQFFGPGTRLTVL.